The rows below give T cell receptor beta chains drawn from one sample of a study of blood T cell repertoires in COVID-19. Sequenced by immunoSEQ multiplex PCR; TCRdb stores in-frame clones only, minus some. The sample has more than 85,000 clones; over 85% are singletons. Input material: peripheral blood. Receptor source: a woman in her 50s with COVID-19, enrolled during active disease. The CDR3 runs from the conserved cysteine through the conserved F or W. The D gene is left open where the match is weak. Size is omitted from some rows. Given values are once, few, many or a class for expanded clones.

TRBD2	TRBV7-2	TRBJ2-2	-	CASSLNGQRGKTGELFF	TGTGCCAGCAGCCTAAATGGTCAGCGGGGGAAGACCGGGGAGCTGTTTTTT
TRBD2	TRBV7-6	TRBJ2-7	-	CASRISSGATYEQYF	TGTGCCAGCAGGATCTCTAGCGGGGCCACCTACGAGCAGTACTTC
-	TRBV13	TRBJ1-1	once	CASSLGRGGANTEAFF	TGTGCCAGCAGCTTAGGCCGGGGGGGCGCCAACACTGAAGCTTTCTTT
TRBD2	TRBV7-8	TRBJ2-5	-	CASSLRLAGRETQYF	TGTGCCAGCAGCTTGAGACTAGCGGGGAGAGAGACCCAGTACTTC
TRBD2	TRBV9	TRBJ2-2	-	CASSPYGGGSTGELFF	TGTGCCAGCAGCCCCTACGGGGGGGGAAGCACCGGGGAGCTGTTTTTT
-	TRBV6-4	TRBJ2-3	-	CASSVGGGVADTQYF	TGTGCCAGCAGTGTGGGAGGGGGGGTCGCAGATACGCAGTATTTT
-	TRBV19	TRBJ1-1	-	CASSIGRGLNTEAFF	TGTGCCAGTAGTATCGGGCGGGGGCTGAACACTGAAGCTTTCTTT
TRBD1	TRBV10-3	TRBJ1-2	-	CAITSRGTANYGYTF	TGTGCCATCACAAGCAGAGGGACAGCTAACTATGGCTACACCTTC
-	TRBV6-9	TRBJ1-1	-	CASSLRNTEAFF	TGTGCCAGCAGTTTGAGGAACACTGAAGCTTTCTTT
-	TRBV7-2	TRBJ1-2	-	CASSLGGRALTNYGYTF	TGTGCCAGCAGCTTAGGGGGCAGGGCCCTCACTAACTATGGCTACACCTTC
-	TRBV7-9	TRBJ1-5	once	CASSTLGPHQPQHF	TGTGCCAGCAGCACCCTGGGGCCCCATCAGCCCCAGCATTTT
TRBD1	TRBV6-4	TRBJ1-2	-	CAARQGDYGYTF	TGTGCCGCGCGACAGGGGGACTATGGCTACACCTTC
TRBD1	TRBV5-5	TRBJ2-7	-	CASSFSPGQSYEQYF	TGTGCCAGCAGCTTCTCCCCGGGACAGTCCTACGAGCAGTACTTC
-	TRBV7-2	TRBJ2-5	-	CASSPPGAETQYF	TGTGCCAGCAGCCCCCCTGGGGCGGAGACCCAGTACTTC
-	TRBV9	TRBJ1-1	-	CASSVEGGFGAFF	TGTGCCAGCAGCGTAGAAGGCGGGTTTGGGGCTTTCTTT
-	TRBV25-1	TRBJ2-2	-	CASSEKRLSNTGELFF	TGTGCCAGCAGTGAGAAGAGATTATCGAACACCGGGGAGCTGTTTTTT
-	TRBV12-3/TRBV12-4	TRBJ1-1	-	CASSLFRGAEAFF	TGTGCCAGCAGTCTATTTAGGGGTGCTGAAGCTTTCTTT
TRBD1	TRBV6-6	TRBJ1-6	-	CASSRERQGAVGGNSPLHF	TGTGCCAGCAGCCGAGAAAGACAGGGGGCGGTCGGTGGGAATTCACCCCTCCACTTT
TRBD1	TRBV2	TRBJ1-5	-	CASSYRTGSNQPQHF	TGTGCCAGCAGTTATCGGACAGGGTCAAATCAGCCCCAGCATTTT
TRBD1	TRBV30	TRBJ2-3	-	CAWSGTGGYGTDTQYF	TGTGCCTGGAGTGGAACAGGGGGCTATGGGACAGATACGCAGTATTTT
-	TRBV15	TRBJ1-5	-	CATSRGITDLNQPQHF	TGTGCCACCAGCAGAGGAATAACAGACCTCAATCAGCCCCAGCATTTT
-	TRBV12-1	TRBJ1-2	-	CASSFALGPYGYTF	TGTGCCAGCAGCTTTGCATTGGGGCCCTATGGCTACACCTTC
-	TRBV29-1	TRBJ2-1	-	CSVMGQTKNEQFF	TGCAGCGTGATGGGACAAACGAAAAATGAGCAGTTCTTC
-	TRBV19	TRBJ1-1	-	CASSLGTITEAFF	TGTGCCAGTAGTCTAGGGACAATAACTGAAGCTTTCTTT
TRBD1	TRBV18	TRBJ1-5	-	CASADRGSSNQPQHF	TGTGCCAGCGCGGACAGGGGGAGTTCAAATCAGCCCCAGCATTTT
-	TRBV14	TRBJ1-3	-	CASSQENILDTIYF	TGTGCCAGCAGCCAAGAAAACATTTTGGACACCATATATTTT
-	TRBV15	TRBJ2-1	-	CATSYRGWGEQFF	TGTGCCACCAGCTATCGGGGGTGGGGTGAGCAGTTCTTC
TRBD2	TRBV11-2	TRBJ2-1	-	CASSLVPYTSGGAYEQFF	TGTGCCAGCAGCTTAGTACCTTATACTAGCGGGGGGGCCTATGAGCAGTTCTTC
TRBD1	TRBV28	TRBJ1-5	once	CASSLWDREKQPQHF	TGTGCCAGCAGTTTATGGGACAGGGAGAAGCAGCCCCAGCATTTT
TRBD1	TRBV30	TRBJ2-1	-	CAWKDRSSYNEQFF	TGTGCCTGGAAGGACAGGAGCTCCTACAATGAGCAGTTCTTC
-	TRBV7-9	TRBJ2-7	-	CASSSQGHGTYEQYF	TGTGCCAGCAGCTCGCAGGGGCACGGTACCTACGAGCAGTACTTC
TRBD1	TRBV10-2	TRBJ1-5	-	CASSWEQGGRPQHF	TGCGCCAGCAGCTGGGAACAGGGGGGACGGCCCCAGCATTTT
-	TRBV6-2/TRBV6-3	TRBJ1-2	-	CASSLTGYGYTF	TGTGCCAGCAGTTTGACAGGCTATGGCTACACCTTC
-	TRBV5-1	TRBJ1-2	-	CASSSTNHYGSYGYTF	TGCGCCAGCAGCTCAACCAACCATTACGGGAGCTATGGCTACACCTTC
-	TRBV12-5	TRBJ1-6	-	CASGFSSSPLHF	TGTGCTAGTGGTTTTAGTTCTTCACCCCTCCACTTT
-	TRBV10-3	TRBJ1-6	-	CAISESSLAGGTPYNSPLHF	TGTGCCATCAGTGAGTCGTCCCTCGCGGGGGGGACACCGTATAATTCACCCCTCCACTTT
-	TRBV6-5	TRBJ1-1	-	CASTDGGAEAFF	TGTGCCAGCACCGATGGGGGCGCTGAAGCTTTCTTT